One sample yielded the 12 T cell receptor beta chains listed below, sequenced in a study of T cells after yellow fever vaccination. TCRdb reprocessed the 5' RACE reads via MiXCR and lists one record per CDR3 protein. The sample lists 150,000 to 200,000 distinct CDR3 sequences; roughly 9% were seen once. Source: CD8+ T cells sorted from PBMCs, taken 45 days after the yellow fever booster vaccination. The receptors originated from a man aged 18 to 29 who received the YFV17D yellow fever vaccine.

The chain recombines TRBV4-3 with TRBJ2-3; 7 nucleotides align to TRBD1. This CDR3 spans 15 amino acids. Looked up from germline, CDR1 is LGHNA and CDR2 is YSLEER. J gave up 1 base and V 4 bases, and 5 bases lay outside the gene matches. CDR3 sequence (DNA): TGCGCCAGCAGCCCGTGGGACAGCCGCACAGATACGCAGTATTTT. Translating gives CASSPWDSRTDTQYF.

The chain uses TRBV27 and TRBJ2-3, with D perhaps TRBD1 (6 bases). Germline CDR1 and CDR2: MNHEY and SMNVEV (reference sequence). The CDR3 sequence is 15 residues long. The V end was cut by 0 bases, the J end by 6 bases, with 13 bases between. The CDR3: CASSLSPTGSDTQYF. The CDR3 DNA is TGTGCCAGCAGTTTATCGCCCACAGGGTCGGATACGCAGTATTTT.

The CDR3, as DNA: TGTGCCAGCAGTTACGCCCCGAACGTCGAGGGGACCTACGAGCAGTACGTC. Translating gives CASSYAPNVEGTYEQYV. V and J are TRBV6-2 or TRBV6-3 and TRBJ2-7, with D perhaps TRBD1 or TRBD2 (5 bases each). Germline-derived CDR1 and CDR2 are MNHEY and SVGEGT. The V end lost 2 bases, the J end lost 2 bases, and 19 bases lay between the germline ends. The CDR3 spans 17 residues.

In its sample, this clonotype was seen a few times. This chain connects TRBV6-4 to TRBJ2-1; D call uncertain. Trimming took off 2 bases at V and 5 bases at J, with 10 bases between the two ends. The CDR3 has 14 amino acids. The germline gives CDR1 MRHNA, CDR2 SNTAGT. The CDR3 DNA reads TGTGCCAGCAGTGACAATGGGCTTAACAATGAGCAGTTCTTC. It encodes CASSDNGLNNEQFF.

The CDR3 DNA is TGTGCCAGCACCCTCGTCCCGAGCAACGAGCAGTACTTC. This codes for CASTLVPSNEQYF. The rearrangement links TRBV7-9 to TRBJ2-7; unclear D gene. Deletions cut 7 bases from V and 5 bases from J, with 15 bases between. Germline V gene sequence: CDR1 SEHNR, CDR2 FQNEAQ (reference sequence). The CDR3 is 13 residues long.

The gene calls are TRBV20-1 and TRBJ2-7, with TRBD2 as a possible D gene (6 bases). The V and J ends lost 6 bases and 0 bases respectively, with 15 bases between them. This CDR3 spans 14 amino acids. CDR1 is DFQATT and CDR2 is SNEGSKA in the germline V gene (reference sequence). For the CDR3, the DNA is TGCAGTGCAACCGGGACTTCTAGCTCCTACGAGCAGTACTTC. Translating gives CSATGTSSSYEQYF.

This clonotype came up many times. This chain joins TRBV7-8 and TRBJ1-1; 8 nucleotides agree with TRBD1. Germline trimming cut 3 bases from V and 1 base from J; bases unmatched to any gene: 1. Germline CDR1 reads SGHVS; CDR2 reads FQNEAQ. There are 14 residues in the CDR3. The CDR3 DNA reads TGTGCCAGCAGCTTTACAGGGGGGAACACTGAAGCTTTCTTT. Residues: CASSFTGGNTEAFF.

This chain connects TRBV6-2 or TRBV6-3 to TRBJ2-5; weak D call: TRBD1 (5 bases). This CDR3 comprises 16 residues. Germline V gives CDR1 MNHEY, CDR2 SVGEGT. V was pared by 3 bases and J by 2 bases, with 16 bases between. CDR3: CASSYKTVGVQETQYF. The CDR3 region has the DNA TGTGCCAGCAGTTATAAGACAGTTGGGGTTCAAGAGACCCAGTACTTC.

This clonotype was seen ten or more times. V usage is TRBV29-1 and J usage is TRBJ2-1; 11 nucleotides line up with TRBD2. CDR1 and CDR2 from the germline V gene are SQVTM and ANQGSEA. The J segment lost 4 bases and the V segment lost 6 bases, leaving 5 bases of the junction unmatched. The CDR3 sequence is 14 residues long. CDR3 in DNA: TGCAGCGTGGACGCTAGCGGGGGGTACAATGAGCAGTTCTTC. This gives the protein CSVDASGGYNEQFF.

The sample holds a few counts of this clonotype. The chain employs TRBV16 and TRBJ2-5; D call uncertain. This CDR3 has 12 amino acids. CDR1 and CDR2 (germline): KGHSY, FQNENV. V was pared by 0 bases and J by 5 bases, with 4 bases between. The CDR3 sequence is CASSQSQETQYF. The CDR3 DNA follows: TGTGCCAGCAGCCAATCTCAGGAGACCCAGTACTTC.

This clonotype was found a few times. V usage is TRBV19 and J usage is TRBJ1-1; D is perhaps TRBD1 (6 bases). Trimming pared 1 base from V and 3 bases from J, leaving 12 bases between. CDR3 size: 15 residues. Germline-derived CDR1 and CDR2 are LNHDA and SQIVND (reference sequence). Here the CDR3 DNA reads TGTGCCAGTAGTATAGCCAGGACAGCCTACACTGAAGCTTTCTTT. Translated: CASSIARTAYTEAFF.

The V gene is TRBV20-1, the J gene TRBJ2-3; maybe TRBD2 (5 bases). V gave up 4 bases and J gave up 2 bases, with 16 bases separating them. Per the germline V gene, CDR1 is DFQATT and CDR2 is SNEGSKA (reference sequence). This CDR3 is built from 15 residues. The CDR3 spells CSAIQLGPNTDTQYF. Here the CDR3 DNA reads TGCAGTGCTATCCAACTAGGACCGAACACAGATACGCAGTATTTT.